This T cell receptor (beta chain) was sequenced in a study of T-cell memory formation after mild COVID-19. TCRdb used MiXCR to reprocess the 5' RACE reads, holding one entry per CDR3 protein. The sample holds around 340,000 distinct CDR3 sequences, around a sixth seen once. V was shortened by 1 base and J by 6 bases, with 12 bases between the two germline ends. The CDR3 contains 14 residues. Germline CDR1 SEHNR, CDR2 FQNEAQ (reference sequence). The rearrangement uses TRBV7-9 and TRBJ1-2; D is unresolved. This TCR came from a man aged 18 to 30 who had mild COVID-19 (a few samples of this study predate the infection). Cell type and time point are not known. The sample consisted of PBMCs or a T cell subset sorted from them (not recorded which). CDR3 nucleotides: TGTGCCAGCAGCTTAGTTCCACTGCCAGATGGCTACACCTTC. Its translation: CASSLVPLPDGYTF.